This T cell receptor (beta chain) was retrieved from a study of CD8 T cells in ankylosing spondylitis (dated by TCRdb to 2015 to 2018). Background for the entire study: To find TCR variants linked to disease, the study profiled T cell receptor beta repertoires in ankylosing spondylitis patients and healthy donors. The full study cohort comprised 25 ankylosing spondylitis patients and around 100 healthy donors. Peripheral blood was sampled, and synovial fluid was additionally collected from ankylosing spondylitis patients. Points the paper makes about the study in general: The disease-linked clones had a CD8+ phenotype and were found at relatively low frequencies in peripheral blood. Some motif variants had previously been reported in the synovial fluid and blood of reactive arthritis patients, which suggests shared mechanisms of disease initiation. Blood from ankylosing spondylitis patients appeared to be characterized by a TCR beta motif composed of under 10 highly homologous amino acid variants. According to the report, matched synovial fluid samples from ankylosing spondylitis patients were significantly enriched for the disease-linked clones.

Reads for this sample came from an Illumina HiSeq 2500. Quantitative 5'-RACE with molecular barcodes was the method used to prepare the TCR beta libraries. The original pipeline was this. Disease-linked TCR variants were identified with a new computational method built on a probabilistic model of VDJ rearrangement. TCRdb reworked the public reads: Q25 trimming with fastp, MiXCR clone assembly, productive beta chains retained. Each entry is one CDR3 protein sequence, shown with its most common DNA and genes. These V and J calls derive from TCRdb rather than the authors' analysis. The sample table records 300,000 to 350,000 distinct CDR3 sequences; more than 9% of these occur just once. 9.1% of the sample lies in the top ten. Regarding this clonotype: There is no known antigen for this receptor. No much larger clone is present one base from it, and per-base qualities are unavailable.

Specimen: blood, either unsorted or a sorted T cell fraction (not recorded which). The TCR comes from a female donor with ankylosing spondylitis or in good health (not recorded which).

The nucleotide sequence is TGCGCCAGCAGCATTCGACAGGGCGGGGAGCTGTTTTTT. The translation is CASSIRQGGELFF. This receptor chain uses TRBV10-1 and TRBJ2-2, with 7 bases aligning to TRBD1. The germline V gene (reference sequence) yields WNHNN for CDR1 and SYGVQD for CDR2. V lost 6 bases and J lost 7 bases, and the count of bases not matched to a germline gene is 5. From the cysteine through the phenylalanine, the CDR3 covers 13 amino acids. The kept DNA is CDR3 alone, 39 bases in frame from the first base.